This section outlines one TCR beta chain sequence together with its context. Its antigen is unknown. Deep TCR-beta sequencing used DNA from uncultured naive and memory CD4+ T cells. This table comes from immunoSEQ multiplex PCR, and its TCRdb copy is limited to in-frame clones, with some not included. The repertoire holds about 38,000 clones, approximately 90% seen once, with less than 10% in the top ten. The sample originates from a study of CD4 T cells in relation to SARS-CoV-2 and coronaviruses. The wider study: Shared crossreactive spike epitopes were mapped to their HLA restriction.

Findings and limits, study-wide: Samples before the pandemic and after infection were not matched within any donor. No crossreactivity against non-spike viral proteins was tested here.

Germline lookup yields CDR1 SGHNT and CDR2 YENEEA. The CDR3 has 16 amino acids. With V trimmed by 0 bases and J by 6 bases, 4 bases remained unmatched. The sample consisted of memory CD4+ T cells from PBMCs. The clonotype comes from an adult with COVID-19. The V call is TRBV11-3, the J call TRBJ2-1; 11 bases agree with TRBD1. CDR3 loop: CASSLDIGTGGNEQFF. The CDR3 bases are TGTGCCAGCAGCTTAGATATCGGGACAGGGGGCAATGAGCAGTTCTTC.